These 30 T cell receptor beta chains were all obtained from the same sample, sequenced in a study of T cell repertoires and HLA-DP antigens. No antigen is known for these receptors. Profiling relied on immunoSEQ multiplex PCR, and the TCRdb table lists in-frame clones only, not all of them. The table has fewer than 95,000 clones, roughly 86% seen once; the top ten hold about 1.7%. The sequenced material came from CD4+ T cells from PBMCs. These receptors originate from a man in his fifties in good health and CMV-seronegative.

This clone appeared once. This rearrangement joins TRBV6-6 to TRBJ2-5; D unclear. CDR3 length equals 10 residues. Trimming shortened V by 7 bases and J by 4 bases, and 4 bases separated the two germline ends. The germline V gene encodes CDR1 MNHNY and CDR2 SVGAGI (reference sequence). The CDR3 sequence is CASNRETQYF. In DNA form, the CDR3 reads TGTGCCAGCAACCGAGAGACCCAGTACTTC.

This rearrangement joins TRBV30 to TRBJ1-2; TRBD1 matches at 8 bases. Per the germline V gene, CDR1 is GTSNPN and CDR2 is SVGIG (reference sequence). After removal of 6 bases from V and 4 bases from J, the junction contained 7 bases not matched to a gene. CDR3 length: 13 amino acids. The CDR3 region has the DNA TGTGCCTGTCCGGACAGGGCATCCTATGGCTACACCTTC. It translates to CACPDRASYGYTF.

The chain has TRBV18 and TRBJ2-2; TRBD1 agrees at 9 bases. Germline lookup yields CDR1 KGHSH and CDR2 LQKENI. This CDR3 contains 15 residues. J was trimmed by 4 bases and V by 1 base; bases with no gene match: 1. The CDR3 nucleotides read TGTGCCAGCTCACCACGGGGACAGGGCACCGGGGAGCTGTTTTTT. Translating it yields CASSPRGQGTGELFF.

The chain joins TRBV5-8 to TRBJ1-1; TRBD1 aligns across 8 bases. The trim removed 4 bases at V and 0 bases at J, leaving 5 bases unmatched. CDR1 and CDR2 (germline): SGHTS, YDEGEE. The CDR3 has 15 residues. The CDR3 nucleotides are TGTGCCAGCAGCGTTGGGGACAGGATGAACACTGAAGCTTTCTTT. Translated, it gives CASSVGDRMNTEAFF. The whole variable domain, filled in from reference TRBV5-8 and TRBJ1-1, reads EAGVTQSPTHLIKTRGQQATLRCSPISGHTSVYWYQQALGLGLQFLLWYDEGEERNRGNFPPRFSGRQFPNYSSELNVNALELEDSALYLCASSVGDRMNTEAFFGQGTRLTVV.

CDR3 nucleotides: TGTGCCAGCAGCTTAAGGCTTAGGCTAGCGGGAGGGCCGCCTGCCTACAATGAGCAGTTCTTC. This gives the protein CASSLRLRLAGGPPAYNEQFF. The chain is built from TRBV7-8 and TRBJ2-1; TRBD2 matches at 12 bases. The V segment lost 2 bases and the J segment 2 bases; nucleotides outside the gene matches: 16. CDR1 is SGHVS and CDR2 is FQNEAQ in the germline V gene. The CDR3 sequence is 21 residues long.

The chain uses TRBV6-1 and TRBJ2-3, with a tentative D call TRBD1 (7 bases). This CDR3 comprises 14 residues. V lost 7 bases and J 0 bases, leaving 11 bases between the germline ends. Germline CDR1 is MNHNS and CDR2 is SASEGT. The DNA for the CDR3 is TGTGCCAGCAAGACAGGGACTAGCACAGATACGCAGTATTTT. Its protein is CASKTGTSTDTQYF.

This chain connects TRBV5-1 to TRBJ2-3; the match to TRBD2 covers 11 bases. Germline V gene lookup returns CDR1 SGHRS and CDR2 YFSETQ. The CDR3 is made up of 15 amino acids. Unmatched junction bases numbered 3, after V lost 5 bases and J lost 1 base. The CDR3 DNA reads TGCGCCAGCAGACCACTAGCGGGAGGCACAGATACGCAGTATTTT. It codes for CASRPLAGGTDTQYF.

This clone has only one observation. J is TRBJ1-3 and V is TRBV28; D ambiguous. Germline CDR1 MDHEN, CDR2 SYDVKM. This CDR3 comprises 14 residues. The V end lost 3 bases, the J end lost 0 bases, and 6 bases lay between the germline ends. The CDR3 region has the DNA TGTGCCAGCAGTTTCTGGAGCTCTGGAAACACCATATATTTT. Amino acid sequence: CASSFWSSGNTIYF. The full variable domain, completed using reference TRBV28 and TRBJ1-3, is DVKVTQSSRYLVKRTGEKVFLECVQDMDHENMFWYRQDPGLGLRLIYFSYDVKMKEKGDIPEGYSVSREKKERFSLILESASTNQTSMYLCASSFWSSGNTIYFGEGSWLTVV.

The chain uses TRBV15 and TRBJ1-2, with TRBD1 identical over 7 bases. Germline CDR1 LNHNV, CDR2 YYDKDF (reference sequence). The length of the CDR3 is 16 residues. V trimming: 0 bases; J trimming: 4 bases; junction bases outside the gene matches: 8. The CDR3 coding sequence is TGTGCCACCAGCAGAGATAACCAGGGGGTAGTCTATGGCTACACCTTC. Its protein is CATSRDNQGVVYGYTF. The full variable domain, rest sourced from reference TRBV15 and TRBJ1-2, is DAMVIQNPRYQVTQFGKPVTLSCSQTLNHNVMYWYQQKSSQAPKLLFHYYDKDFNNEADTPDNFQSRRPNTSFCFLDIRSPGLGDTAMYLCATSRDNQGVVYGYTFGSGTRLTVV.

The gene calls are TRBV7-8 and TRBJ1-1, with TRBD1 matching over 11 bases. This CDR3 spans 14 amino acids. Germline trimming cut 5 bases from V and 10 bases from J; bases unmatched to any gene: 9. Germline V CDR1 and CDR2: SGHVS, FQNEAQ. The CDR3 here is CASSRPGTGGRAFF. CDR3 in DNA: TGTGCCAGCAGCCGTCCCGGGACAGGGGGTAGAGCTTTCTTT.

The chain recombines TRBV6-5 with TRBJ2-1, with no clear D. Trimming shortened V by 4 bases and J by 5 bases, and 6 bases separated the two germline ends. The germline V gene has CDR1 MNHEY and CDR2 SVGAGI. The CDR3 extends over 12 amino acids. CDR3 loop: CASSFQDNEQFF. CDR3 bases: TGTGCCAGCAGTTTTCAGGACAATGAGCAGTTCTTC.

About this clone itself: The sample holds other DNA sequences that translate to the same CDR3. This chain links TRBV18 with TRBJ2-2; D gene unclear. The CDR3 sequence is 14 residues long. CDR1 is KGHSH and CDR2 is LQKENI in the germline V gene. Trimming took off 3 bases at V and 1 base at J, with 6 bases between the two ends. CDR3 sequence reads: CASSPRQNTGELFF. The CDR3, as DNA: TGTGCCAGCTCACCCAGACAGAACACCGGGGAGCTGTTTTTT.

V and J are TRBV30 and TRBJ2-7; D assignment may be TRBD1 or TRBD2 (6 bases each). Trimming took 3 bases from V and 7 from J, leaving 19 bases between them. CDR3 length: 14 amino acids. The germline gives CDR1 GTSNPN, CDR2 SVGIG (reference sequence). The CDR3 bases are TGTGCCTGGAGGGTAGGGGGGCTAGCGCGTGAGCAGTACTTC. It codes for CAWRVGGLAREQYF.

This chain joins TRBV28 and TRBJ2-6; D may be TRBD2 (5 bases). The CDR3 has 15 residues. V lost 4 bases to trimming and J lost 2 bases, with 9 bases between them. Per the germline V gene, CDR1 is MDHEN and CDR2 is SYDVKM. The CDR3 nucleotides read TGTGCCAGCAGTTCACACGGGGCTGGGGCCAACGTCCTGACTTTC. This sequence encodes CASSSHGAGANVLTF.

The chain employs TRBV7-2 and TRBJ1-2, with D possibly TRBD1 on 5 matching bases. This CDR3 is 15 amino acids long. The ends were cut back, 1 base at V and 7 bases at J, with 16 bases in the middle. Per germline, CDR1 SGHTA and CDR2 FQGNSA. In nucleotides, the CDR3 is TGTGCCAGCAGCTTAGTCGTATGGGCAGGGAGTGGCTACACCTTC. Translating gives CASSLVVWAGSGYTF.

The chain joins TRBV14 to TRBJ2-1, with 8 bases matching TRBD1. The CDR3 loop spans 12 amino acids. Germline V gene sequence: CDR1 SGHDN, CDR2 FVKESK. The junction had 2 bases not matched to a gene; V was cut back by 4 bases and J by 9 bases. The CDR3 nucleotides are TGTGCCAGCAGCCGACAGGGGATTGAGCAGTTCTTC. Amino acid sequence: CASSRQGIEQFF.

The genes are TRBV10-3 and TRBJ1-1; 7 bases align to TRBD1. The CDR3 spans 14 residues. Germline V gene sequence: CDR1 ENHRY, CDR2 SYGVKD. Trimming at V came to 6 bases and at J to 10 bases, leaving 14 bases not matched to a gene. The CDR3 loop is CAIREDREQWGAFF. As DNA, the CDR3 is TGTGCCATCAGAGAAGACAGGGAACAATGGGGAGCTTTCTTT.

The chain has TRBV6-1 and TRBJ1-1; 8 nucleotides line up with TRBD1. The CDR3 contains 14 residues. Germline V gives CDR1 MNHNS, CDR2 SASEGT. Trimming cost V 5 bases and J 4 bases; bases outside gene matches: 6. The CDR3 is CASSPLTGGTEAFF. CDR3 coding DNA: TGTGCCAGCAGTCCTCTTACAGGGGGCACTGAAGCTTTCTTT.

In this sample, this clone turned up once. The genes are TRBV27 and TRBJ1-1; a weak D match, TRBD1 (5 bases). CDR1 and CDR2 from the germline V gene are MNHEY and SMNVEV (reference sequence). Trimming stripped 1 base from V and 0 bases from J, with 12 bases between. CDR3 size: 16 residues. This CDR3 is CASSLFSRAMNTEAFF. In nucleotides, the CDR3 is TGTGCCAGCAGTTTATTCAGCAGGGCCATGAACACTGAAGCTTTCTTT.

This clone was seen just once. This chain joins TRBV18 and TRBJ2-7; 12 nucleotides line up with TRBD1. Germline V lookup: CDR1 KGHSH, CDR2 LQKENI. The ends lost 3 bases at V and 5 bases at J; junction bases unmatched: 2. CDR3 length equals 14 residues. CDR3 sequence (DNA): TGTGCCAGCTCACCGGGACAGGGGGCGGACGAGCAGTACTTC. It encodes CASSPGQGADEQYF.

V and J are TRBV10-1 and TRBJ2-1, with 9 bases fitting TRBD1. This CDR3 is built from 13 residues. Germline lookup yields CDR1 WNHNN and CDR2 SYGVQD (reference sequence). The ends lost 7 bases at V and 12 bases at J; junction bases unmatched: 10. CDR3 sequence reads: CASTQDRGYGQFF. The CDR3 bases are TGCGCCAGCACCCAGGACAGGGGTTATGGGCAGTTCTTC.

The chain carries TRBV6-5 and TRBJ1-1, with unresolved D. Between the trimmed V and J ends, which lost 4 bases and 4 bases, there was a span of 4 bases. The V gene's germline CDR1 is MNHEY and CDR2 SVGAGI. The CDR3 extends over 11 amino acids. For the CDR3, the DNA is TGTGCCAGCAGTTTCACCACTGAAGCTTTCTTT. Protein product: CASSFTTEAFF.

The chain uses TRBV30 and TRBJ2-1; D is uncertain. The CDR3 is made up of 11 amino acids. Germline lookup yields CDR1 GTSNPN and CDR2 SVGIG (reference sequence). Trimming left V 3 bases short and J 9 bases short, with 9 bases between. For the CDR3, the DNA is TGTGCCTGGAGCCCACGCGGTGAGCAGTTCTTC. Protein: CAWSPRGEQFF. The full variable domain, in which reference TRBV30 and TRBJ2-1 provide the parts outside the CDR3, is SQTIHQWPATLVQPVGSPLSLECTVEGTSNPNLYWYRQAAGRGLQLLFYSVGIGQISSEVPQNLSASRPQDRQFILSSKKLLLSDSGFYLCAWSPRGEQFFGPGTRLTVL.

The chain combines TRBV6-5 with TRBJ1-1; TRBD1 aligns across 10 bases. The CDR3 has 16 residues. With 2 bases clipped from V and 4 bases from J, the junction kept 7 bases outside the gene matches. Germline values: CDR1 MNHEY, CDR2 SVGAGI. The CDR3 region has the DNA TGTGCCAGCAGTTACCAATCCGGGACAGGGGCCACTGAAGCTTTCTTT. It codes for CASSYQSGTGATEAFF.

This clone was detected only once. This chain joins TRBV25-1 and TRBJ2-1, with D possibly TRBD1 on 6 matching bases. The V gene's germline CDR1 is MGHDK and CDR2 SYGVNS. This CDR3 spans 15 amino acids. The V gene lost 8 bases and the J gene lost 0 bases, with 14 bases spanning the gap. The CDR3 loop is CASRVTGPSYNEQFF. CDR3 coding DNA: TGTGCCAGCCGGGTAACAGGGCCCTCCTACAATGAGCAGTTCTTC.

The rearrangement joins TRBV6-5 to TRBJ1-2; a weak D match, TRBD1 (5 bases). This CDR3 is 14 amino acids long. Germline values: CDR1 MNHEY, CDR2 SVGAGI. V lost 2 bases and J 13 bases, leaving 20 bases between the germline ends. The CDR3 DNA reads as TGTGCCAGCAGTTACGGCGGGACGGGCCAAACGGGCACCTTC. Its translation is CASSYGGTGQTGTF.

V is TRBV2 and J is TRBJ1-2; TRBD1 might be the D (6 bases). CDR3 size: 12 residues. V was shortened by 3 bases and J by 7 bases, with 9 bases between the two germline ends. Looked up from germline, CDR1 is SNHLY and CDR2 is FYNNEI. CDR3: CASSDRGSGYTF. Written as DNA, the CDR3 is TGTGCCAGCAGTGACAGGGGAAGTGGCTACACCTTC.

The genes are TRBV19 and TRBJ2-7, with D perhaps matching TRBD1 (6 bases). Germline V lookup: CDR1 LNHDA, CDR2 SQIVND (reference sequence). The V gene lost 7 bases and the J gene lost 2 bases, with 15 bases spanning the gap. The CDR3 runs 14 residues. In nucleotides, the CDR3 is TGTGCCAGTACCGCAGGGGTGAAACCCTACGAGCAGTACTTC. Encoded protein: CASTAGVKPYEQYF.

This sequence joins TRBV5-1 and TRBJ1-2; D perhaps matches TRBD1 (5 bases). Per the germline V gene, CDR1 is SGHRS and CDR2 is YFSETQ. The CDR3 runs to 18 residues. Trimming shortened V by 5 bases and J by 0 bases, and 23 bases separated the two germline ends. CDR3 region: CASRRPGTAGPANYGYTF. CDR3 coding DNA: TGCGCCAGCAGGCGGCCGGGAACCGCGGGGCCTGCTAACTATGGCTACACCTTC. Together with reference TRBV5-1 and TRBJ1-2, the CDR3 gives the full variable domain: KAGVTQTPRYLIKTRGQQVTLSCSPISGHRSVSWYQQTPGQGLQFLFEYFSETQRNKGNFPGRFSGRQFSNSRSEMNVSTLELGDSALYLCASRRPGTAGPANYGYTFGSGTRLTVV.

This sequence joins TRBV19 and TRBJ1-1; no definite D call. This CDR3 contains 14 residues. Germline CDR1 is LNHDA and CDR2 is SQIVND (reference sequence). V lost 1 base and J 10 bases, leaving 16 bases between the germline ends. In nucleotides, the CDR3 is TGTGCCAGTAGTATAGCTGGGCTATTAAACCGAGCTTTCTTT. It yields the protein CASSIAGLLNRAFF.